This T cell receptor (beta chain) was profiled in a study of CD4+ T cells in melanoma. General study points: A reported correlation linked neoantigen-specific CD4+ T cells to CD8+, macrophage and B cell function. Reportedly, melanoma neoantigen-specific CD4+ T cells showed varied differentiation states.

The method was immunoSEQ multiplex PCR; TCRdb's version includes in-frame clones alone and lacks a portion of them. Among more than 4,500 clones listed, 65% to 70% were seen once. Unmatched junction bases numbered 8, after V lost 3 bases and J lost 0 bases. The CDR3 covers 16 residues. Looked up from germline, CDR1 is SGDLS and CDR2 is YYNGEE. A note on this clone: What it recognizes is unknown.

This receptor was taken from a human donor with melanoma. This sequence joins TRBV9 and TRBJ2-5, with TRBD2 matching 7 bases. Specimen: cells from a culture (not recorded whether cultured in vitro). For the CDR3, the DNA is TGTGCCAGCAGCGAGCTAACCGGGGGGTACCAAGAGACCCAGTACTTC. Its translation: CASSELTGGYQETQYF.